The next 5 T cell receptor beta chains were all read from a single sample in a study of blood T cell repertoires in COVID-19. Profiled with immunoSEQ multiplex PCR; TCRdb holds only in-frame clones, not every one. The sample has approximately 300,000 clones; roughly nine tenths are singletons. Sequenced sample: peripheral blood. These receptors all stem from a man between 18 and 29 years old who had recovered from COVID-19.

V and J are TRBV4-3 and TRBJ1-4; D is uncertain. The CDR3 contains 15 residues. Germline values: CDR1 LGHNA, CDR2 YSLEER. The V and J ends lost 2 bases and 0 bases respectively, with 7 bases between them. The CDR3 nucleotides are TGCGCCAGCAGCCAAAACAGAGCAACTAATGAAAAACTGTTTTTT. The encoded protein is CASSQNRATNEKLFF.

The chain carries TRBV5-5 and TRBJ1-1; D is unclear. The germline V gene encodes CDR1 SGHKS and CDR2 YYEKEE (reference sequence). V shed 4 bases and J shed 4 bases, with 8 bases lying between them. The CDR3 loop spans 12 amino acids. CDR3 sequence (DNA): TGTGCCAGCAGCCACCTAAGCACTGAAGCTTTCTTT. It codes for CASSHLSTEAFF.

The chain couples TRBV4-1 to TRBJ2-1, with 10 bases identical to TRBD2. The germline V gene encodes CDR1 MGHRA and CDR2 YSYEKL. The CDR3 spans 17 residues. The J segment lost 4 bases and the V segment lost 0 bases, leaving 6 bases of the junction unmatched. In DNA, the CDR3 is TGCGCCAGCAGCCAAGAGGGGTCTAGCGGGGGATACAATGAGCAGTTCTTC. Protein sequence: CASSQEGSSGGYNEQFF.

This clone was detected only once. J is TRBJ2-5 and V is TRBV10-2; 15 nucleotides match TRBD2. J lost 2 bases, V lost 6 bases, and 10 bases had no gene match. The CDR3 has 18 residues. Germline CDR1 and CDR2: WSHSY and SAAADI. CDR3 nucleotide sequence: TGCGCCAGCAGACACGGACTAGCGGGAGGGCCGATACAAGAGACCCAGTACTTC. Encoded protein: CASRHGLAGGPIQETQYF.

V usage is TRBV3-1 (or the pseudogene TRBV3-2) and J usage is TRBJ1-4; 7 bases line up with TRBD1. This CDR3 is 15 amino acids long. Germline CDR1 is LGHDT and CDR2 is YNNKEL (reference sequence). Trimming at V came to 2 bases and at J to 8 bases, leaving 8 bases not matched to a gene. The CDR3 reads CASSQMTGSGEKLFF. CDR3 DNA sequence: TGTGCCAGCAGCCAAATGACAGGGAGTGGAGAAAAACTGTTTTTT.